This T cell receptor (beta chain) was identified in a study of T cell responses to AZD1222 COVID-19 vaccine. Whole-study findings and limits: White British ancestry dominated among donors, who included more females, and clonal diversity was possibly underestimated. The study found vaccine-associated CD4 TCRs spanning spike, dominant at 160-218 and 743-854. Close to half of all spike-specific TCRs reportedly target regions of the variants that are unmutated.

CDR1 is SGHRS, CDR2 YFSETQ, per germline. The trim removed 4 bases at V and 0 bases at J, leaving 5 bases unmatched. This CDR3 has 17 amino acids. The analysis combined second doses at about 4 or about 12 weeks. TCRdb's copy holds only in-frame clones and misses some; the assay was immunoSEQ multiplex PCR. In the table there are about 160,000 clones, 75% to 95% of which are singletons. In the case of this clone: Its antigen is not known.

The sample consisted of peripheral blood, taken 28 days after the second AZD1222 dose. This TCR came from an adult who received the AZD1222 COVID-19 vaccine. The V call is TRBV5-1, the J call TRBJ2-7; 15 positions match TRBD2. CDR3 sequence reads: CASSQGLAGGSSYEQYF. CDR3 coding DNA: TGCGCCAGCAGCCAAGGACTAGCGGGAGGGAGCTCCTACGAGCAGTACTTC.